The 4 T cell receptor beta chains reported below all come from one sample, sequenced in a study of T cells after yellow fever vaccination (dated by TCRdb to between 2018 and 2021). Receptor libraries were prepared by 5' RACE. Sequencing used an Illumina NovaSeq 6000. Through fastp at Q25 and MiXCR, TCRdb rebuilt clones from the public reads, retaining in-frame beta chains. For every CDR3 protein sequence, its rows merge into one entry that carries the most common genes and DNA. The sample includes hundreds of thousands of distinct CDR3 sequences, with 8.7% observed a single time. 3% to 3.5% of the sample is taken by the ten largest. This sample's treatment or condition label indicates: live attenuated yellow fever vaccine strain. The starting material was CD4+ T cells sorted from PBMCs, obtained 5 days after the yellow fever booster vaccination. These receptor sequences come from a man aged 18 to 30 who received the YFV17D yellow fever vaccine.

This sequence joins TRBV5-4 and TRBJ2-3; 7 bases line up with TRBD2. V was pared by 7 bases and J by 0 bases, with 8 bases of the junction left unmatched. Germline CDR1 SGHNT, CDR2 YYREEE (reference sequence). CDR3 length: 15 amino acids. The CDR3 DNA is TGTGCCAGCGCATTCGGAGCGGGGAGCACAGATACGCAGTATTTT. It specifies CASAFGAGSTDTQYF.

In DNA, the CDR3 is TGCAGTGCCCCCCCACAGGGTTACAATGAGCAGTTCTTC. Protein sequence: CSAPPQGYNEQFF. J is TRBJ2-1 and V is TRBV20-1; TRBD1 might be the D (6 bases). There are 13 residues in the CDR3. Trimming removed 6 bases at V and 4 bases at J, with 13 bases between. Germline V gene sequence: CDR1 DFQATT, CDR2 SNEGSKA (reference sequence).

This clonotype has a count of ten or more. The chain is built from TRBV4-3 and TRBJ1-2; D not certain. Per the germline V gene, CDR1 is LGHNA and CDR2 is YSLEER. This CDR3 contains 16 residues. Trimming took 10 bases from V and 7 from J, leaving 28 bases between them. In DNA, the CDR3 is TGCGCCACCTCCGAGCGGTCCTCAGGTGCCCTAACTGGCTACACCTTC. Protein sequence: CATSERSSGALTGYTF.

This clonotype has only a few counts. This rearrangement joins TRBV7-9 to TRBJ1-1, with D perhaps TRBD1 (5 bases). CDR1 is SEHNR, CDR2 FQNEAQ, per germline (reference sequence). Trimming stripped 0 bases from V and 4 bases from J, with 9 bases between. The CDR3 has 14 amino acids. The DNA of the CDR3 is TGTGCCAGCAGCTTAGCAGCGGGGCCCACTGAAGCTTTCTTT. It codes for CASSLAAGPTEAFF.